This T cell receptor beta chain was sequenced for a study of regulatory T cells in long-lasting Graves disease. The time point denotes: persistent/refractory GD, antithyroid drugs over 5 years with positive TRAb. Extracted RNA from PBMCs served as the source of the TCR library. With iRepertoire HTBI primers and Arm-PCR of CDR3 regions, TCR beta libraries were built. MiXCR, applied by TCRdb to the multiplex PCR reads, yields one record per CDR3 protein. Of a few hundred thousand distinct CDR3 sequences in the sample, about 23% were seen once. Germline V gene data show CDR1 as DFQATT and CDR2 as SNEGSKA (reference sequence). There are 11 residues in the CDR3. V was trimmed by 0 bases and J by 7 bases, leaving 7 bases between them.

The chain joins TRBV20-1 to TRBJ2-7; D unclear. This clonotype was obtained from a woman in her 40s with Graves disease. The specimen was peripheral blood mononuclear cells (PBMCs), collected when the disease was refractory, from a patient treated with antithyroid drugs. This CDR3 is CSAREYTEQYF. CDR3 in DNA: TGCAGTGCTAGAGAGTACACGGAGCAGTACTTC.